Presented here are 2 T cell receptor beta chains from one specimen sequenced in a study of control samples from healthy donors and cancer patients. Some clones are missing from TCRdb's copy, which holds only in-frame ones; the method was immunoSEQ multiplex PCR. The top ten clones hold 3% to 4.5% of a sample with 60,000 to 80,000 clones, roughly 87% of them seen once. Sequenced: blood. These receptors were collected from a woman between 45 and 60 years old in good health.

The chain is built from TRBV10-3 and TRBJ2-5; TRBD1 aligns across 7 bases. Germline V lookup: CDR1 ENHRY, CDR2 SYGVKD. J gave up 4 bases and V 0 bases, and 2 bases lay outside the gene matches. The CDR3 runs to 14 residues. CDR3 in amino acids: CAISESPGGETQYF. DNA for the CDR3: TGTGCCATCAGTGAGTCCCCAGGGGGAGAGACCCAGTACTTC.

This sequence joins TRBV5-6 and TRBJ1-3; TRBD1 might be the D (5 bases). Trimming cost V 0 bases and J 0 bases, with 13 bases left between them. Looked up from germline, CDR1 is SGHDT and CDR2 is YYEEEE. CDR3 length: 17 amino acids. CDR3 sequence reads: CASSLVSWDPSGNTIYF. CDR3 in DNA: TGTGCCAGCAGCTTGGTAAGCTGGGACCCCTCTGGAAACACCATATATTTT.